Shown below are 17 T cell receptor beta chains from a single sample sequenced in a study of regulatory T cells in long-lasting Graves disease. Documented time point: persistent/refractory GD, antithyroid drugs over 5 years with positive TRAb. There was RNA extracted from PBMCs, and the TCR library was made from it. According to the study, TCR beta libraries were built with iRepertoire HTBI primers and CDR3-region Arm-PCR. TCRdb called the multiplex PCR reads again in MiXCR, with one record for every CDR3 protein. The sample has 360,000 or so distinct CDR3 sequences, roughly 20% seen once; the top ten hold about 27%. Sequencing used peripheral blood mononuclear cells (PBMCs), obtained when the disease was refractory, from a patient treated with antithyroid drugs. These receptors were taken from a woman in her forties with Graves disease.

This clonotype was observed at least ten times. The chain couples TRBV29-1 to TRBJ1-1, with D tentatively TRBD1 (6 bases). This CDR3 comprises 14 residues. V lost 4 bases to trimming and J lost 0 bases, with 12 bases between them. The germline V gene encodes CDR1 SQVTM and CDR2 ANQGSEA. CDR3 sequence: CSVVPGHLNTEAFF. The CDR3, as DNA: TGCAGCGTTGTCCCGGGACACCTGAACACTGAAGCTTTCTTT.

There are many counts of this clonotype. The gene calls are TRBV12-3 or TRBV12-4 and TRBJ2-7; the D is unclear. This CDR3 has 11 amino acids. Between the trimmed V and J ends, which lost 3 bases and 5 bases, there was a span of 5 bases. CDR3 in amino acids: CASSLFNEQYF. CDR3 coding DNA: TGTGCCAGCAGTTTGTTTAACGAGCAGTACTTC.

On this clonotype: Given a much more abundant clone one base away, this may be a read error. Likely a read error: the CDR3 ends without its conserved phenylalanine or tryptophan. The rearrangement links TRBV10-2 to TRBJ1-1, with D perhaps TRBD1 (5 bases). The CDR3 extends over 15 amino acids. Germline V gene sequence: CDR1 WSHSY, CDR2 SAAADI. V lost 6 bases to trimming and J lost 3 bases, with 17 bases between them. CDR3 sequence (DNA): TGCGCCAGCAGAGCCGGGACCGCCTTACACACTGAAGCTTTCTCT. Protein: CASRAGTALHTEAFS.

In its sample, this clonotype was seen many times. V and J are TRBV7-6 and TRBJ2-5, with 8 bases aligning to TRBD2. Germline CDR1 SGHVS, CDR2 FNYEAQ. Trimming cost V 1 base and J 5 bases; bases outside gene matches: 9. This CDR3 contains 16 residues. Here the CDR3 DNA reads TGTGCCAGCAGCTTAGTAACGAGCGGGAGTTTCGAGACCCAGTACTTC. It translates to CASSLVTSGSFETQYF.

Remarks on this clonotype: A clone one base away is much larger, so this may be a read error. This chain uses TRBV6-2 or TRBV6-3 with TRBJ2-7; 7 bases line up with TRBD1. The CDR3 loop spans 15 amino acids. CDR1 and CDR2 from the germline V gene are MNHEY and SVGEGT. The CDR3: CASSEGAGESYERYF. CDR3 nucleotides: TGTGCCAGCAGTGAGGGGGCAGGGGAATCCTACGAGCGGTACTTC.

In its sample, this clonotype was seen many times. This sequence joins TRBV28 and TRBJ1-5; D perhaps matches TRBD1 (6 bases). The CDR3 runs to 15 residues. Germline values: CDR1 MDHEN, CDR2 SYDVKM. V shed 4 bases and J shed 6 bases, with 16 bases lying between them. CDR3: CASSSLQGRGQPQHF. DNA of the CDR3: TGTGCCAGCAGTTCACTCCAGGGGCGAGGTCAGCCCCAGCATTTT.

This clonotype was counted ten times or more. This chain uses TRBV12-3 or TRBV12-4 with TRBJ1-1; maybe TRBD1 (6 bases). The CDR3 covers 15 residues. V was shortened by 5 bases and J by 3 bases, with 16 bases between the two germline ends. CDR3 nucleotide sequence: TGTGCCAGCAGTCGGACAGCGAGGGACGACACTGAAGCTTTCTTT. It is translated as CASSRTARDDTEAFF.

This clonotype was seen more than once but under ten times. The chain combines TRBV9 with TRBJ1-1, with D maybe TRBD1 (5 bases). The germline CDR1 and CDR2 sequences are SGDLS and YYNGEE. This CDR3 spans 14 amino acids. Between the trimmed V and J ends, which lost 4 bases and 8 bases, there was a span of 18 bases. The CDR3 region is CASSPEVAGGEAFF. The CDR3 DNA sequence: TGTGCCAGCAGCCCAGAGGTTGCTGGGGGGGAAGCTTTCTTT. Drawing the rest from reference TRBV9 and TRBJ1-1, the complete variable domain is DSGVTQTPKHLITATGQRVTLRCSPRSGDLSVYWYQQSLDQGLQFLIQYYNGEERAKGNILERFSAQQFPDLHSELNLSSLELGDSALYFCASSPEVAGGEAFFGQGTRLTVV.

The chain uses TRBV27 and TRBJ2-5, with D perhaps TRBD2 (6 bases). V was pared by 6 bases and J by 5 bases, with 16 bases between. The CDR3 covers 14 residues. Germline-derived CDR1 and CDR2 are MNHEY and SMNVEV (reference sequence). This CDR3 is CASSAGGFGETQYF. DNA for the CDR3: TGTGCCAGCAGCGCAGGAGGGTTCGGGGAGACCCAGTACTTC.

This clonotype came up a few times. V usage is TRBV10-3 and J usage is TRBJ2-4, with D hard to call. CDR3 length: 18 residues. The V end was cut by 0 bases, the J end by 0 bases, with 15 bases between. CDR1 and CDR2 from the germline V gene are ENHRY and SYGVKD. In DNA, the CDR3 is TGTGCCATCAGTGAGTCGTTTAGCCGCACAGTAGCCAAAAACATTCAGTACTTC. This encodes CAISESFSRTVAKNIQYF.

This clonotype was observed at least ten times. The V gene is TRBV28, the J gene TRBJ2-5; D is ambiguous. Trimming cost V 4 bases and J 4 bases, with 13 bases left between them. The CDR3 covers 14 residues. CDR1 is MDHEN and CDR2 is SYDVKM in the germline V gene. The CDR3 here is CASSSPLLLETQYF. In DNA, the CDR3 is TGTGCCAGCAGTTCTCCGCTTCTGCTAGAGACCCAGTACTTC. Full variable domain (missing parts from reference TRBV28 and TRBJ2-5): DVKVTQSSRYLVKRTGEKVFLECVQDMDHENMFWYRQDPGLGLRLIYFSYDVKMKEKGDIPEGYSVSREKKERFSLILESASTNQTSMYLCASSSPLLLETQYFGPGTRLLVL.

This clonotype appeared a few times. The CDR3 coding sequence is TGTGCCAGCGGAACGGGATACGGGGAGACCCAGTACTTC. Its protein is CASGTGYGETQYF. The gene calls are TRBV7-9 and TRBJ2-5; a weak D match, TRBD2 (5 bases). The germline gives CDR1 SEHNR, CDR2 FQNEAQ (reference sequence). CDR3 length: 13 residues. Trimming removed 8 bases at V and 5 bases at J, with 15 bases between.

In its sample, this clonotype was seen a few times. This chain uses TRBV6-1 with TRBJ2-6; D may correspond to TRBD1 or TRBD2 (6 bases each). The CDR3 length is 17 residues. Trimming took 11 bases from V and 3 from J, leaving 23 bases between them. The germline gives CDR1 MNHNS, CDR2 SASEGT. CDR3 loop: CASEKGGLRGGANVLTF. DNA of the CDR3: TGTGCCTCTGAAAAGGGGGGACTCAGGGGTGGGGCCAACGTCCTGACTTTC.

The sample holds many counts of this clonotype. The genes are TRBV28 and TRBJ2-2; D ambiguous. CDR3 length: 16 amino acids. Germline CDR1 MDHEN, CDR2 SYDVKM. Trimming cost V 2 bases and J 1 base, with 11 bases left between them. The CDR3: CASSLPGRVNTGELFF. The CDR3 coding sequence is TGTGCCAGCAGTTTACCAGGACGGGTGAACACCGGGGAGCTGTTTTTT.

This clonotype showed up many times. This CDR3 is CASGLRGNTEAFF. DNA for the CDR3: TGTGCCAGCGGGCTTCGGGGGAACACTGAAGCTTTCTTT. J is TRBJ1-1 and V is TRBV12-3 or TRBV12-4, with D unclear. CDR3 length: 13 amino acids. Trimming cost V 8 bases and J 1 base, with 11 bases left between them.

CDR3: CASSTLSHNYGYTF. As DNA, the CDR3 is TGTGCCAGCAGCACGTTGAGTCATAACTATGGCTACACCTTC. The chain uses TRBV28 and TRBJ1-2; D remains unclear. The CDR3 has 14 residues. CDR1 and CDR2 (germline): MDHEN, SYDVKM. Trimming stripped 6 bases from V and 1 base from J, with 12 bases between.

This clonotype was found many times. This chain links TRBV2 with TRBJ2-7, with D unresolved. Germline V gene lookup returns CDR1 SNHLY and CDR2 FYNNEI. The ends were cut back, 4 bases at V and 5 bases at J, with 12 bases in the middle. This CDR3 comprises 13 residues. The chain's CDR3 is CASSGGSPDEQYF. DNA of the CDR3: TGTGCCAGCAGTGGCGGCAGCCCCGACGAGCAGTACTTC. Filled out from reference TRBV2 and TRBJ2-7, the complete variable domain reads EPEVTQTPSHQVTQMGQEVILRCVPISNHLYFYWYRQILGQKVEFLVSFYNNEISEKSEIFDDQFSVERPDGSNFTLKIRSTKLEDSAMYFCASSGGSPDEQYFGPGTRLTVT.